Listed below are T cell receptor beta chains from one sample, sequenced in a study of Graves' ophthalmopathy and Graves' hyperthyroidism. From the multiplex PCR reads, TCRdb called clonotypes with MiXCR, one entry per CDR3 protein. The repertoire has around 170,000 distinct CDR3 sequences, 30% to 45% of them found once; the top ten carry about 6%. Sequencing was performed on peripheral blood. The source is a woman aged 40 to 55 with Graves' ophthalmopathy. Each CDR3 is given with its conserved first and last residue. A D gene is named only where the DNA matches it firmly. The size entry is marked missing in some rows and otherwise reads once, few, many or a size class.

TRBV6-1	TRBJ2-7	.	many	TGTGCCAGCAGTGAAGGGGGCGGGAAATACGAGCAGTACTTC	CASSEGGGKYEQYF
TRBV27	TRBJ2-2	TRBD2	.	TGTGCCAGCAGACCGGGACTAGTGTATGCCGGGGAGCTGTTTTTT	CASRPGLVYAGELFF
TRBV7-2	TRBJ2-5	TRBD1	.	TGTGCCAGCAGCGTTTATGGACAGGTTAAGGAGACCCAGTACTTC	CASSVYGQVKETQYF
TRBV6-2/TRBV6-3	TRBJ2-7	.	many	TGTGCCAGCAGACCCTACAGGGTTAGCTCCTACGAGCAGTACTTC	CASRPYRVSSYEQYF
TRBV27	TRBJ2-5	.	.	TGTGCCAGCGGCCGATTAGGGGAAGAGACCCAGTACTTC	CASGRLGEETQYF
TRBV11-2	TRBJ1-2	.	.	TGTGCCAGCAGCTCGGGACTTCCTCCAGGCTACACCTTC	CASSSGLPPGYTF
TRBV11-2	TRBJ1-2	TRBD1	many	TGTGCCAGCAGCTCCTGGAAGACAGGGTTTAACTATGGCTACACCTTC	CASSSWKTGFNYGYTF
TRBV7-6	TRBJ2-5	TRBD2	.	TGTGCCAGCAGCTTAGGGGGTTTCGGGAGGGCCGGTGAGACCCAGTACTTC	CASSLGGFGRAGETQYF
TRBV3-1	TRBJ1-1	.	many	TGTGCCAGCAGCCAAGGATTCGGCGCTGAAGCTTTCTTT	CASSQGFGAEAFF
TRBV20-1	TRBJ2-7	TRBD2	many	TGCAGTGCTTTCAGCGGGAGGGCCCCCTACGAGCAGTACTTC	CSAFSGRAPYEQYF
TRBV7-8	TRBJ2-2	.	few	TGTGCCAGCAGCTTAATAGGATGGAACACCGGGGAGCTGTTTTTT	CASSLIGWNTGELFF
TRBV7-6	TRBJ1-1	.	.	TGTGCCAGCAGCTTCACAGGGCTTGGGAACACTGAAGCTTTCTTT	CASSFTGLGNTEAFF
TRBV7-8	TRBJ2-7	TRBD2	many	TGTGCCAGCAGCTTCAGGACTAGCGGGGTCGTCTCCTACGAGCAGTACTTC	CASSFRTSGVVSYEQYF
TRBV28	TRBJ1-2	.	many	TGTGCCAGCAGGTCCCGGCAGGCGCAGATCTATGGCTACACCTTC	CASRSRQAQIYGYTF
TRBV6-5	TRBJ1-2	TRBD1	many	TGTGCCAGCAGTCCCTCGACAGGGTATACCGGTGGCTACACCTTC	CASSPSTGYTGGYTF
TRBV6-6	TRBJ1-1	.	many	TGTGCCAGCAGGACCATAGACTCTGAAGCTTTCTTT	CASRTIDSEAFF
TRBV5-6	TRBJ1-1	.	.	TGTGCCAGCAGCTTAAGGACTTTAATGAACACTGAAGCTTTCTTT	CASSLRTLMNTEAFF
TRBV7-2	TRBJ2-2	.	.	TGTGCCAGCAGCGCGGACACCGGGGAGCTGTTTTTT	CASSADTGELFF
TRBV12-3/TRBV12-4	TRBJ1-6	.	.	TGTGCCAGCAGTTTTCGGGGGTACCCTGATTCACCCCTCCACTTT	CASSFRGYPDSPLHF
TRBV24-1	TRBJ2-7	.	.	TGTGCCAACTTGAGACCCGAAAACTACGAGCAGTACTTC	CANLRPENYEQYF
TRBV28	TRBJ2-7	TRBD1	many	TGTGCCAGCAGTTTATCACAGGGGGCGTTTTACGAGCAGTACTTC	CASSLSQGAFYEQYF
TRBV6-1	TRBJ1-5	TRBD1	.	TGTGCCAGCAGGAGGACCGGGACAGGGAGCAATCAGCCCCAGCATTTT	CASRRTGTGSNQPQHF
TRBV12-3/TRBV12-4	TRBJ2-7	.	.	TGTGCCAGCAGTTTCGCGGGACAGTCCGAGCAGTACTTC	CASSFAGQSEQYF
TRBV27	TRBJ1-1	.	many	TGTGCCAGCAGTTTATGGACGAACACTGAAGCTTTCTTT	CASSLWTNTEAFF
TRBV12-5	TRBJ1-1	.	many	TGTGCTACAGCCCTCTCGAACACTGAAGCTTTCTTT	CATALSNTEAFF
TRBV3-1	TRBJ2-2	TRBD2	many	TGTGCCAGCACCCCGGGACTACCAACCGGAGACACCGGGGAGCTGTTTTTT	CASTPGLPTGDTGELFF
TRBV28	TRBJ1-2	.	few	TGTGCCAGCCGACTACAGGCACGGGATGGCTACACCTTC	CASRLQARDGYTF
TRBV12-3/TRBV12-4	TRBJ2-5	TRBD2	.	TGTGCCAGCAGGGCTAGCGGGAGGGGTCAAGAGACCCAGTACTTC	CASRASGRGQETQYF
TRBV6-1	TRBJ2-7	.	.	TGTGCCAGCAGTGTTGAGGGGGGGTACGAGCAGTACTTC	CASSVEGGYEQYF
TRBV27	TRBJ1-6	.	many	TGTGCCAGCAGTTTCCGGATGAGGCCCCTCCACTTT	CASSFRMRPLHF
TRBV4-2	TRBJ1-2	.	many	TGTGCCAGCAGCCAAGAAATGGGGGAAATGGATGGCTACACCTTC	CASSQEMGEMDGYTF
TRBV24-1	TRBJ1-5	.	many	TGTGCCACCAGTGACCCGGTGGCCCGAAAGCCCCAGCATTTT	CATSDPVARKPQHF
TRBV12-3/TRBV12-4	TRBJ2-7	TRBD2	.	TGTGCCAGCAGTCCTCAACGGGGGGAGGAGCAGTACTTC	CASSPQRGEEQYF
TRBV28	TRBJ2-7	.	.	TGTGCCAGCAGTTTGGTGCAGGGTATCTCCTACGAGCAGTACTTC	CASSLVQGISYEQYF
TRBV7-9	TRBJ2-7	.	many	TGTGCCAGCAGCTCTGGCTTAAGTACCTACGAGCAGTACTTC	CASSSGLSTYEQYF
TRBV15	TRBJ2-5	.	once	TGTGCCACCAGCAGTTCGGACAGACGGAAAGAGACCCAGTACTTC	CATSSSDRRKETQYF
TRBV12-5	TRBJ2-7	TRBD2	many	TGTGCTAGTGGTTTGGTAGTGCCGGGGGGGCGAGAGCAGTACTTC	CASGLVVPGGREQYF
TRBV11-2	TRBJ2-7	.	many	TGTGCCAGCAGCTCTCGCACCGGAGGGTACGAGCAGTACTTC	CASSSRTGGYEQYF
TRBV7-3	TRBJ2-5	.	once	TGTGCCAGCAGCTTAAAGGGGCTAGAGACCCAGTACTTC	CASSLKGLETQYF
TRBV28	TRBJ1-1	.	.	TGTGCCAGCATAATTGACACTGAAGCTTTCTTT	CASIIDTEAFF
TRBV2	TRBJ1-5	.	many	TGTGCCAGCAGTGAAATAGAGAATCAGCCCCAGCATTTT	CASSEIENQPQHF
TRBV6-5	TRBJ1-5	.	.	TGTGCCAGCAGTTACGGGGGGGCAAACCAGCCCCAGCATTTT	CASSYGGANQPQHF
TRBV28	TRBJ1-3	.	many	TGTGCCAGCAGCCCAGCCGGCCCCAGACCCATATATTTT	CASSPAGPRPIYF
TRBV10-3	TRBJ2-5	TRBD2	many	TGTGCCATCAGCACCCGACTAGCGGGGGTCCAAGAGACCCAGTACTTC	CAISTRLAGVQETQYF
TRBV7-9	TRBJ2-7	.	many	TGTGCCAGCAGCTTATCGGCAGGGTACCACGAGCAGTACTTC	CASSLSAGYHEQYF
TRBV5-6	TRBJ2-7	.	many	TGTGCCAGCAGCTTGTACGGGGGCGAGCAGTACTTC	CASSLYGGEQYF